Listed here are 22 T cell receptor beta chains from one sample, sequenced in a study of cytomegalovirus exposure and HLA in healthy donors. PCR involved 60 Vbeta and 13 Jbeta primers. Produced via immunoSEQ multiplex PCR; TCRdb's table is partial and in-frame only. The sample yields fewer than 100,000 clones, nearly 80% seen once. The sample taken for sequencing was PBMCs. These receptors were obtained from a woman between 35 and 50 years old in good health and CMV-seronegative.

The chain links TRBV27 to TRBJ2-7, with 10 bases fitting TRBD1. From germline, CDR1 is MNHEY and CDR2 SMNVEV (reference sequence). The length of the CDR3 is 15 residues. J lost 2 bases, V lost 6 bases, and 7 bases had no gene match. The CDR3 coding sequence is TGTGCCAGCAGGAATCGAGGGACAGGGGCCTACGAGCAGTACTTC. It encodes CASRNRGTGAYEQYF.

The rearrangement joins TRBV18 to TRBJ1-6, with D possibly being TRBD1 (5 bases). There are 13 residues in the CDR3. Germline values: CDR1 KGHSH, CDR2 LQKENI. V shed 3 bases and J shed 8 bases, with 8 bases lying between them. The CDR3 DNA follows: TGTGCCAGCTCACCGGCGGGGGATTCACCCCTCCACTTT. Translated: CASSPAGDSPLHF.

This clone appeared once. The chain uses TRBV5-4 and TRBJ2-2, with TRBD2 identical over 9 bases. After removal of 5 bases from V and 1 base from J, the junction contained 9 bases not matched to a gene. This CDR3 is 17 amino acids long. Germline CDR1 and CDR2: SGHNT and YYREEE (reference sequence). CDR3 sequence reads: CASSLSRGGQNTGELFF. CDR3 nucleotide sequence: TGTGCCAGCAGTCTGTCGCGGGGGGGCCAGAACACCGGGGAGCTGTTTTTT.

V is TRBV27 and J is TRBJ2-3; the match to TRBD2 covers 9 bases. Trimming cost V 5 bases and J 8 bases; bases outside gene matches: 11. The CDR3 has 15 residues. Germline V gives CDR1 MNHEY, CDR2 SMNVEV (reference sequence). CDR3 protein: CASSPSSGGRGTQYF. CDR3 coding DNA: TGTGCCAGCAGTCCTTCCAGCGGGGGGCGAGGTACGCAGTATTTT.

The chain employs TRBV15 and TRBJ1-5, with TRBD1 matching over 7 bases. Germline loops: CDR1 LNHNV, CDR2 YYDKDF (reference sequence). This CDR3 comprises 14 residues. Trimming removed 0 bases from V and 6 bases from J; junction bases left unmatched: 2. The CDR3 here is CATSRDRGSQPQHF. DNA of the CDR3: TGTGCCACCAGCAGAGACAGGGGGAGTCAGCCCCAGCATTTT. Based on the CDR3 plus reference TRBV15 and TRBJ1-5, the full variable domain is DAMVIQNPRYQVTQFGKPVTLSCSQTLNHNVMYWYQQKSSQAPKLLFHYYDKDFNNEADTPDNFQSRRPNTSFCFLDIRSPGLGDTAMYLCATSRDRGSQPQHFGDGTRLSIL.

The rearrangement links TRBV28 to TRBJ1-2; 8 positions agree with TRBD1. Germline loops: CDR1 MDHEN, CDR2 SYDVKM. V dropped 4 bases and J dropped 8; count of bases not matched to a gene: 12. The CDR3 is 15 residues long. CDR3 sequence: CASSSPGQVLRGYTF. The CDR3 DNA reads TGTGCCAGCAGTTCCCCGGGACAGGTTCTGCGGGGCTACACCTTC.

The chain links TRBV7-2 to TRBJ2-2; the match to TRBD2 covers 7 bases. The trim removed 6 bases at V and 5 bases at J, leaving 9 bases unmatched. CDR1 is SGHTA, CDR2 FQGNSA, per germline. The CDR3 has 15 amino acids. This chain's CDR3 is CASRPRLAGTGELFF. Here the CDR3 DNA reads TGTGCCAGCAGACCGAGACTAGCAGGGACCGGGGAGCTGTTTTTT.

The chain carries TRBV5-4 and TRBJ2-6; TRBD1 matches 10 bases. V shed 4 bases and J 1 base; nucleotides not matched to a gene: 5. Germline V gene sequence: CDR1 SGHNT, CDR2 YYREEE (reference sequence). The CDR3 covers 17 residues. CDR3 region: CASSQGQGWSGANVLTF. Here the CDR3 DNA reads TGTGCCAGCAGCCAGGGACAGGGGTGGTCTGGGGCCAACGTCCTGACTTTC.

This clone is a singleton in its sample. Germline is not matched at one junction end, which may reflect a read error. The chain recombines TRBV30 with TRBJ1-2; tentatively, D is TRBD1 (5 bases). The germline V gene has CDR1 GTSNPN and CDR2 SVGIG (reference sequence). CDR3 size: 14 residues. The CDR3 reads CAWNFFGGNYGYPF. CDR3 DNA sequence: TGTGCCTGGAATTTCTTTGGGGGGAACTATGGCTACCCCTTC.

The chain links TRBV10-3 to TRBJ1-6, with 7 bases fitting TRBD1. The CDR3 contains 16 residues. The V and J ends lost 2 bases and 9 bases, in that order; junction bases with no gene match: 10. Germline CDR1 ENHRY, CDR2 SYGVKD. CDR3 DNA: TGTGCCATCAGTGAGACTCTGACAGGGTTGACTTCACCCCTCCACTTT. The encoded protein is CAISETLTGLTSPLHF.

The CDR3: CSAAIGGIDQPQHF. As DNA, the CDR3 is TGCAGCGCGGCAATCGGGGGAATCGATCAGCCCCAGCATTTT. The V gene is TRBV29-1, the J gene TRBJ1-5, with D tentatively TRBD1 (5 bases). The V end lost 7 bases, the J end lost 5 bases, and 18 bases lay between the germline ends. The germline V gene encodes CDR1 SQVTM and CDR2 ANQGSEA. The CDR3 contains 14 residues.

CDR3 DNA sequence: TGTGCCAGCAAAGAAGGGGTAGACACTGAAGCTTTCTTT. This encodes CASKEGVDTEAFF. This sequence joins TRBV2 and TRBJ1-1, with D tentatively TRBD1 (5 bases). Germline V gives CDR1 SNHLY, CDR2 FYNNEI. V was pared by 7 bases and J by 3 bases, with 12 bases between. The CDR3 spans 13 residues.

CDR3 sequence (DNA): TGTGCCACCAGCAGGGACGGGGTTAATGAAAAACTGTTTTTT. Residues: CATSRDGVNEKLFF. The chain carries TRBV15 and TRBJ1-4; D call uncertain. The CDR3 sequence is 14 residues long. The germline V gene encodes CDR1 LNHNV and CDR2 YYDKDF (reference sequence). With 3 bases removed from V and 4 bases from J, the gap between germline ends came to 9 bases.

This clone appeared a single time. The chain joins TRBV5-4 to TRBJ1-1; D perhaps matches TRBD1 (6 bases). V was shortened by 0 bases and J by 11 bases, with 17 bases between the two germline ends. The germline V gene encodes CDR1 SGHNT and CDR2 YYREEE (reference sequence). This CDR3 spans 14 amino acids. CDR3 amino acids: CASSLEGVRTEAFF. The CDR3 DNA is TGTGCCAGCAGCTTGGAGGGGGTAAGGACAGAGGCTTTCTTT.

The rearrangement joins TRBV6-5 to TRBJ1-4; D gene ambiguous. The CDR3 runs 15 residues. Trimming cost V 2 bases and J 7 bases, with 14 bases left between them. From germline, CDR1 is MNHEY and CDR2 SVGAGI. CDR3 region: CASSYVHLGAEKLFF. The CDR3, as DNA: TGTGCCAGCAGTTACGTTCACCTAGGCGCTGAAAAACTGTTTTTT.

This clone occurred once. The rearrangement joins TRBV18 to TRBJ1-3; D is perhaps TRBD1 (6 bases). V dropped 2 bases and J dropped 4 bases, with 12 bases sitting between them. This CDR3 region has 15 residues. The germline V gene encodes CDR1 KGHSH and CDR2 LQKENI. CDR3: CASSPNRAPGNTIYF. The CDR3 nucleotides read TGTGCCAGCTCACCAAACAGGGCTCCCGGAAACACCATATATTTT.

This sequence joins TRBV6-5 and TRBJ1-6; the match to TRBD1 covers 7 bases. V trimming: 6 bases; J trimming: 4 bases; junction bases outside the gene matches: 3. The CDR3 runs 14 residues. Germline V gene sequence: CDR1 MNHEY, CDR2 SVGAGI. For the CDR3, the DNA is TGTGCCAGCAGCCCGGGACAGTATAATTCACCCCTCCACTTT. This translates into CASSPGQYNSPLHF.

This clone has a handful of counts. J is TRBJ2-6 and V is TRBV6-5, with 8 bases lining up with TRBD2. Germline CDR1 is MNHEY and CDR2 is SVGAGI. Unmatched junction bases numbered 3, after V lost 7 bases and J lost 4 bases. The CDR3 totals 14 residues. The CDR3: CASKSGGGANVLTF. CDR3 in DNA: TGTGCCAGCAAATCGGGAGGGGGGGCCAACGTCCTGACTTTC.

The rearrangement joins TRBV9 to TRBJ2-4; 8 nucleotides line up with TRBD1. Germline V gene data show CDR1 as SGDLS and CDR2 as YYNGEE. The CDR3 spans 15 residues. After removal of 1 base from V and 3 bases from J, the junction contained 3 bases not matched to a gene. The DNA for the CDR3 is TGTGCCAGCAGCGTAACAGGGGGAGGCAAAAACATTCAGTACTTC. It codes for CASSVTGGGKNIQYF.

The chain employs TRBV9 and TRBJ2-5; 9 nucleotides line up with TRBD1. The CDR3 is made up of 16 amino acids. The trim removed 2 bases at V and 5 bases at J, leaving 10 bases unmatched. The germline V gene encodes CDR1 SGDLS and CDR2 YYNGEE. CDR3 loop: CASSVSGQGLLETQYF. For the CDR3, the DNA is TGTGCCAGCAGCGTGTCGGGACAGGGCCTCCTGGAGACCCAGTACTTC.

A single count supports this clone. CDR3 protein: CASSLKDSPYEQYF. In DNA form, the CDR3 reads TGCGCCAGCAGCCTGAAGGACAGCCCCTACGAGCAGTACTTC. The chain recombines TRBV4-3 with TRBJ2-7; D is possibly TRBD1 (6 bases). This CDR3 comprises 14 residues. Germline-derived CDR1 and CDR2 are LGHNA and YSLEER. Trimming removed 4 bases at V and 2 bases at J, with 12 bases between.

V usage is TRBV2 and J usage is TRBJ1-5; 7 nucleotides align to TRBD1. V lost 3 bases to trimming and J lost 6 bases; unmatched junction nucleotides: 8. This CDR3 spans 15 amino acids. Germline values: CDR1 SNHLY, CDR2 FYNNEI. CDR3 nucleotide sequence: TGTGCCAGCAGTGAGGGACAGCGGGCGTCTCAGCCCCAGCATTTT. Translating gives CASSEGQRASQPQHF.